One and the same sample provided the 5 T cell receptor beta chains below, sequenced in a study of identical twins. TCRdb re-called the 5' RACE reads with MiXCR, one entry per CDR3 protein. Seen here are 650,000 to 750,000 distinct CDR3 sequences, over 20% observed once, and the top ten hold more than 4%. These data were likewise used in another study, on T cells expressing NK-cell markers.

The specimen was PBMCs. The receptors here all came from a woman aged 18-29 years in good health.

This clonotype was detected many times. The CDR3 spells CASSLAAISYEQYF. In nucleotides, the CDR3 is TGCGCCAGCAGCTTGGCCGCCATCTCCTACGAGCAGTACTTC. The chain is built from TRBV5-1 and TRBJ2-7; D unresolved. V was pared by 0 bases and J by 0 bases, with 7 bases between. Germline CDR1 is SGHRS and CDR2 is YFSETQ. This CDR3 contains 14 residues.

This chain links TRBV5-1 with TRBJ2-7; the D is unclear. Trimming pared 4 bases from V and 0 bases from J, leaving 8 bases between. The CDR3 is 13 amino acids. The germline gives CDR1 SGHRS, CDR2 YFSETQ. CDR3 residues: CASSALDSYEQYF. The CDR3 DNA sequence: TGCGCCAGCAGCGCCCTGGACTCCTACGAGCAGTACTTC.

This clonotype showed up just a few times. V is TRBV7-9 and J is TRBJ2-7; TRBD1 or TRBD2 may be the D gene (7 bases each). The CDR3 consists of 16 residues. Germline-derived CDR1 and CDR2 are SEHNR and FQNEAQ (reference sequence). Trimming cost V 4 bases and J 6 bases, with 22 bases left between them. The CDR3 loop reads CASSSRGGVDSPEQYF. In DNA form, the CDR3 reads TGTGCCAGCAGCTCCAGGGGGGGGGTGGACAGTCCCGAGCAGTACTTC.

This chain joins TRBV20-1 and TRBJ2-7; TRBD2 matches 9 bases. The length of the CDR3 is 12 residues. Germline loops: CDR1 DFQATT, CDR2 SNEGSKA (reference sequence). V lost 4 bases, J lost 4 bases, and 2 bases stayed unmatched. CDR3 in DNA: TGCAGTGCTATTAGCGGGAGTTACGAGCAGTACTTC. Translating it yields CSAISGSYEQYF.

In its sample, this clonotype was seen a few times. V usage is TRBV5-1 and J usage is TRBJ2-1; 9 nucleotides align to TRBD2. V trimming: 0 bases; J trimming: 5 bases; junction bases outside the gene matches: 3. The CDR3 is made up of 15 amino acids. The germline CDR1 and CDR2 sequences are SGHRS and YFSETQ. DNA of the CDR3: TGCGCCAGCAGCTTGGTTGCTAGCGGGGACAATGAGCAGTTCTTC. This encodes CASSLVASGDNEQFF. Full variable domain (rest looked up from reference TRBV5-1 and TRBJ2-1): KAGVTQTPRYLIKTRGQQVTLSCSPISGHRSVSWYQQTPGQGLQFLFEYFSETQRNKGNFPGRFSGRQFSNSRSEMNVSTLELGDSALYLCASSLVASGDNEQFFGPGTRLTVL.